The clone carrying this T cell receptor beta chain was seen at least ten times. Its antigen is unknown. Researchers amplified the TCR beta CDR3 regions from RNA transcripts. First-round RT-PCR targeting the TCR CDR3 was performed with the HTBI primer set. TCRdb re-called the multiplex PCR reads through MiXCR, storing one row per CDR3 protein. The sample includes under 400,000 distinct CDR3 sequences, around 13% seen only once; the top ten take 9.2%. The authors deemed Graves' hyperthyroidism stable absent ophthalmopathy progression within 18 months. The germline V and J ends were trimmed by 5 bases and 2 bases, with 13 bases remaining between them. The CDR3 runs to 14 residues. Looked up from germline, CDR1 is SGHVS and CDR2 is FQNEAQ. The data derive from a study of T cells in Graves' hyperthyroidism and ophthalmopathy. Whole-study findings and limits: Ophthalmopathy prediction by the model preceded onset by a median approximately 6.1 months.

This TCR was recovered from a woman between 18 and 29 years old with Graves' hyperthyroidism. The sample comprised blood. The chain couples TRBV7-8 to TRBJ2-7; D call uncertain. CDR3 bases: TGTGCCAGCAGCCCTTGGCCAGAGGCCTACGAGCAGTACTTC. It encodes CASSPWPEAYEQYF.